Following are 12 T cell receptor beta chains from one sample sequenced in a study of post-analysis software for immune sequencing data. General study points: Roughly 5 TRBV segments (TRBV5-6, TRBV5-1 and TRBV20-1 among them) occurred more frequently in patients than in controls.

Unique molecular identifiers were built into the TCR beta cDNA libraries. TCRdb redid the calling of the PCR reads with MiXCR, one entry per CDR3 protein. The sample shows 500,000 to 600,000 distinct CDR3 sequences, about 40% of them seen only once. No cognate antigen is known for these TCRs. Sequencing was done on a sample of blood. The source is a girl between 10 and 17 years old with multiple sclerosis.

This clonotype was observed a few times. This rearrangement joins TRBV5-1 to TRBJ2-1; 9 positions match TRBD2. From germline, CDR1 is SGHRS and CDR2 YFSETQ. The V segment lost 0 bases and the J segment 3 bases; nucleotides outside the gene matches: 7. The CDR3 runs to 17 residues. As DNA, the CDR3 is TGCGCCAGCAGCTTGGGGGCTAGCGGGGAGCTCTACAATGAGCAGTTCTTC. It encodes CASSLGASGELYNEQFF.

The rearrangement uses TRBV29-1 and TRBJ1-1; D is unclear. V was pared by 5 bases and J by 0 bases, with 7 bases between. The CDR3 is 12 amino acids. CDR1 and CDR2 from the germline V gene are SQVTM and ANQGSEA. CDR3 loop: CSVSYMNTEAFF. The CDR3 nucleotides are TGCAGCGTTTCCTACATGAACACTGAAGCTTTCTTT.

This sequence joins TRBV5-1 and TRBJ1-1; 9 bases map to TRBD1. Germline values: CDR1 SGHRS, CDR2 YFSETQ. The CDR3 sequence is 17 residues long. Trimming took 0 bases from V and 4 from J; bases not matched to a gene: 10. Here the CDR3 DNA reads TGCGCCAGCAGCTTGGACGGACAGGGGAGAGGAAGCACTGAAGCTTTCTTT. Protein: CASSLDGQGRGSTEAFF.

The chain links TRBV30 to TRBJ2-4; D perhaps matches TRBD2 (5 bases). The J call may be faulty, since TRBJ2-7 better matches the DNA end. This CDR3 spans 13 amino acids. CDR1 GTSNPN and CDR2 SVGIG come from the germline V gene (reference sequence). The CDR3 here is CAWNGEETYEQYF. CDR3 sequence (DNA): TGTGCCTGGAACGGGGAAGAAACCTACGAGCAGTACTTC.

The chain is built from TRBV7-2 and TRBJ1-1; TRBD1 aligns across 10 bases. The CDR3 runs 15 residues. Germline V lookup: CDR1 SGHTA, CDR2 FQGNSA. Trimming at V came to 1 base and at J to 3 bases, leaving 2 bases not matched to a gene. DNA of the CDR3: TGTGCCAGCAGCTTAGGGGACAGGGGAGACACTGAAGCTTTCTTT. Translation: CASSLGDRGDTEAFF.

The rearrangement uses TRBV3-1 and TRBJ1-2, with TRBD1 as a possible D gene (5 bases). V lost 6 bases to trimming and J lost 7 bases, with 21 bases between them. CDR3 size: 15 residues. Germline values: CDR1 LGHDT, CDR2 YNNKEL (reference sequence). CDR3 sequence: CASRQINRGDGGYTF. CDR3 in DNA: TGTGCCAGCAGGCAGATAAATCGGGGGGACGGTGGCTACACCTTC.

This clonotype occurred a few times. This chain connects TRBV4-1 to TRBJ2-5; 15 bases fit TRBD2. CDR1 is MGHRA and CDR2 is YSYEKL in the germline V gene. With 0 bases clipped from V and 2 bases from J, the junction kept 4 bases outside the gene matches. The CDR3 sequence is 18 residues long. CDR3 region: CASSQDTGLAGGQETQYF. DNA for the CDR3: TGCGCCAGCAGCCAAGACACAGGACTAGCGGGGGGGCAAGAGACCCAGTACTTC.

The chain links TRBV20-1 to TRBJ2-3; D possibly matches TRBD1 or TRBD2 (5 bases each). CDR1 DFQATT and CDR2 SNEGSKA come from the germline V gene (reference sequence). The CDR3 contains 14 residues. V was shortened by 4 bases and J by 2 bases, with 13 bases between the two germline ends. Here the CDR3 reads CSATRDGFTDTQYF. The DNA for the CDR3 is TGCAGTGCTACCCGGGACGGATTCACAGATACGCAGTATTTT.

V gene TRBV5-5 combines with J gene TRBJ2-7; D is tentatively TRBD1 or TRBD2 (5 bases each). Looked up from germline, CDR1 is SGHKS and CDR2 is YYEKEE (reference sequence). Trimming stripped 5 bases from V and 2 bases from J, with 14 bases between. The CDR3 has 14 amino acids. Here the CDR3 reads CASSWGTGTYEQYF. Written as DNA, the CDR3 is TGTGCCAGCAGTTGGGGGACGGGGACCTACGAGCAGTACTTC.

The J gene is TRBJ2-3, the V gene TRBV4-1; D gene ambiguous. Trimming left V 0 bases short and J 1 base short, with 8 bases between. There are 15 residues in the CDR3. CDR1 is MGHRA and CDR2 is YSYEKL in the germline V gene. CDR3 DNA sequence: TGCGCCAGCAGCCAAGATAGGCGACGCACAGATACGCAGTATTTT. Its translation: CASSQDRRRTDTQYF.

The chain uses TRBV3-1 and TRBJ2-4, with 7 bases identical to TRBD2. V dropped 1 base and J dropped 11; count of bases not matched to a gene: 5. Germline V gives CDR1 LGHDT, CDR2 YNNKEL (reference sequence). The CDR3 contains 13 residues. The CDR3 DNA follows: TGTGCCAGCAGCCAAGGGACCGCGGGGGTTCAGTACTTC. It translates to CASSQGTAGVQYF.

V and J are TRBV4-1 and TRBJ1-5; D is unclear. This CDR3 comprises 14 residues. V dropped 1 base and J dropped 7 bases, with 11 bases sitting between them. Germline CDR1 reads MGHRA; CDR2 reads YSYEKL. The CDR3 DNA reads TGCGCCAGCAGCCAAGTACCCATCGGGCAGCCCCAGCATTTT. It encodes CASSQVPIGQPQHF.